These 23 T cell receptor beta chains came from one sample sequenced in a study of CD8 T cells in ankylosing spondylitis. General study results and limits: It appeared that ankylosing spondylitis blood was characterized by a TCR beta motif of 8 or 9 highly homologous variants.

Each CDR3 protein is one row after TCRdb ran MiXCR on the 5' RACE reads. The sample contains some 840,000 distinct CDR3 sequences, 12% of which appear only once. These receptors are not linked to any known antigen. Sequenced material: blood, either unsorted or a sorted T cell fraction (not recorded which). These receptors originate from a male donor with ankylosing spondylitis.

To note about this clonotype: The germline gene is not matched at one end of the junction; a read error may be the cause. J is TRBJ2-4 and V is TRBV5-5; no definite D call. This CDR3 comprises 14 residues. From germline, CDR1 is SGHKS and CDR2 YYEKEE (reference sequence). The CDR3, as DNA: TGTGCCATCAGCCCCCGGCTCCTTGGCAACATTCAGTACTTC. Its protein product is CAISPRLLGNIQYF.

V and J are TRBV20-1 and TRBJ2-1; tentative D call: TRBD2 (5 bases). This CDR3 region has 13 residues. The germline gives CDR1 DFQATT, CDR2 SNEGSKA (reference sequence). V gave up 6 bases and J gave up 10 bases, with 19 bases separating them. In DNA form, the CDR3 reads TGCAGTGCCCTACTGGACTCATCCCGGGAGCAGTTCTTC. It is translated as CSALLDSSREQFF.

This clonotype has at least ten counts. The V gene is TRBV6-2 or TRBV6-3, the J gene TRBJ1-5, with D possibly matching TRBD1 (6 bases). V lost 6 bases and J lost 2, with 14 bases in between. The CDR3 length is 15 residues. From germline, CDR1 is MNHEY and CDR2 SVGEGT. As DNA, the CDR3 is TGTGCCAGCAGCCCTGGGACATACCGCAATCAGCCCCAGCATTTT. As protein: CASSPGTYRNQPQHF.

This clonotype came up many times. This chain joins TRBV5-1 and TRBJ2-3, with D possibly matching TRBD2 (6 bases). Trimming removed 3 bases at V and 6 bases at J, with 14 bases between. The CDR3 contains 14 residues. Per germline, CDR1 SGHRS and CDR2 YFSETQ. The CDR3 loop is CASSSGAGSDTQYF. CDR3 in DNA: TGCGCCAGCAGCTCAGGAGCGGGTTCGGATACGCAGTATTTT.

The CDR3 loop reads CASSLSIGSGANVLTF. As DNA, the CDR3 is TGTGCCAGCAGTTTATCGATCGGGTCTGGGGCCAACGTCCTGACTTTC. The gene calls are TRBV27 and TRBJ2-6; D ambiguous. The V and J ends lost 0 bases and 1 base respectively, with 7 bases between them. CDR1 and CDR2 from the germline V gene are MNHEY and SMNVEV (reference sequence). There are 16 residues in the CDR3.

This chain joins TRBV12-3 or TRBV12-4 and TRBJ2-7; D unresolved. The germline V and J ends were trimmed by 3 bases and 5 bases, with 5 bases remaining between them. The CDR3 is made up of 11 amino acids. The CDR3 here is CASSFWDEQYF. CDR3 DNA sequence: TGTGCCAGCAGTTTTTGGGACGAGCAGTACTTC.

This clonotype was counted at least ten times. The chain employs TRBV12-3 or TRBV12-4 and TRBJ2-1, with D maybe TRBD2 (6 bases). The CDR3 spans 14 residues. The V end was cut by 6 bases, the J end by 11 bases, with 20 bases between. This CDR3 reads CASSRGRTGPKQFF. The CDR3 DNA follows: TGTGCCAGCAGCCGGGGGAGAACAGGCCCGAAGCAGTTCTTC.

This clonotype was detected a few times. The gene calls are TRBV12-3 or TRBV12-4 and TRBJ2-1; D gene uncertain. V lost 3 bases to trimming and J lost 4 bases, with 19 bases between them. The CDR3 is 17 amino acids. The DNA for the CDR3 is TGTGCCAGCAGTTTCGGCCGTCCCCTCAGAGCTTACAATGAGCAGTTCTTC. Amino acid sequence: CASSFGRPLRAYNEQFF.

Notes on this clonotype: This CDR3 fails to terminate in the conserved phenylalanine or tryptophan, so it likely reflects a read error. No DNA is shown, since the ends of the CDR3 on it are uncertain; the CDR3 is the one TCRdb lists. The V gene is TRBV7-9, the J gene TRBJ2-2; the table's D gene call, TRBD1, was not cross checked with the DNA. CDR1 and CDR2 from the germline V gene are SEHNR and FQNEAQ (reference sequence). The CDR3 length is 14 residues, termini included. The CDR3 region is CLGGRGAVLRGAAG.

This clonotype was observed a handful of times. The J gene is TRBJ2-3, the V gene TRBV20-1; TRBD1 agrees at 8 bases. This CDR3 has 15 amino acids. Per the germline V gene, CDR1 is DFQATT and CDR2 is SNEGSKA (reference sequence). J was trimmed by 4 bases and V by 3 bases; bases with no gene match: 9. In DNA, the CDR3 is TGCAGTGCTAGGGGTGGGACAGGTGTAGCAGATACGCAGTATTTT. It specifies CSARGGTGVADTQYF.

This clonotype was picked up a small number of times. The V and J genes are TRBV5-1 and TRBJ2-7; 10 nucleotides line up with TRBD2. This CDR3 contains 16 residues. The junction had 3 bases not matched to a gene; V was cut back by 0 bases and J by 0 bases. Per germline, CDR1 SGHRS and CDR2 YFSETQ. The CDR3 bases are TGCGCCAGCAGCTTGGATTTAGCGGGGGGCTCCTACGAGCAGTACTTC. It specifies CASSLDLAGGSYEQYF. Using reference TRBV5-1 and TRBJ2-7 for the parts outside the CDR3, the full variable domain is KAGVTQTPRYLIKTRGQQVTLSCSPISGHRSVSWYQQTPGQGLQFLFEYFSETQRNKGNFPGRFSGRQFSNSRSEMNVSTLELGDSALYLCASSLDLAGGSYEQYFGPGTRLTVT.

This chain links TRBV20-1 with TRBJ2-3; D unresolved. Trimming cost V 6 bases and J 0 bases, with 16 bases left between them. CDR3 length equals 15 residues. Germline lookup yields CDR1 DFQATT and CDR2 SNEGSKA (reference sequence). The CDR3 DNA is TGCAGTGCCTGGAATGGGGTCCACAGCACAGATACGCAGTATTTT. Translated, it gives CSAWNGVHSTDTQYF.

The V call is TRBV19, the J call TRBJ2-2; 7 bases agree with TRBD1. V dropped 5 bases and J dropped 3; count of bases not matched to a gene: 9. Per the germline V gene, CDR1 is LNHDA and CDR2 is SQIVND (reference sequence). This CDR3 has 16 residues. Here the CDR3 reads CASSYRGRIYTGELFF. The CDR3 DNA follows: TGTGCCAGTAGTTACAGGGGAAGGATATACACCGGGGAGCTGTTTTTT.

There are a few counts of this clonotype. The V call is TRBV12-3 or TRBV12-4, the J call TRBJ2-2; 9 bases match TRBD1. V was clipped by 5 bases and J by 7 bases; unmatched bases: 14. The CDR3 runs to 17 residues. CDR3 amino acids: CASSRTGAGGFGGELFF. In DNA, the CDR3 is TGTGCCAGCAGTAGGACAGGGGCCGGCGGGTTTGGCGGGGAGCTGTTTTTT.

The rearrangement links TRBV15 to TRBJ2-2, with 7 nucleotides matching TRBD1. The V and J ends lost 5 bases and 0 bases, in that order; junction bases with no gene match: 6. CDR1 LNHNV and CDR2 YYDKDF come from the germline V gene (reference sequence). This CDR3 contains 16 residues. CDR3 coding DNA: TGTGCCACCAGCGGTCCCGGGACAGCGAACACCGGGGAGCTGTTTTTT. Residues: CATSGPGTANTGELFF.

This clonotype turned up a few times. The J gene is TRBJ2-7, the V gene TRBV5-8; TRBD2 agrees at 9 bases. Germline V gene data show CDR1 as SGHTS and CDR2 as YDEGEE. This CDR3 spans 15 amino acids. Trimming took 4 bases from V and 4 from J; bases not matched to a gene: 9. The CDR3 loop is CASSALRLAGYEQYF. CDR3 DNA: TGTGCCAGCAGCGCTCTCCGGCTAGCGGGATACGAGCAGTACTTC.

The chain uses TRBV20-1 and TRBJ2-5; TRBD2 aligns across 8 bases. Germline trimming cut 0 bases from V and 4 bases from J; bases unmatched to any gene: 10. The CDR3 has 16 amino acids. The germline V gene has CDR1 DFQATT and CDR2 SNEGSKA (reference sequence). The CDR3 spells CSARDRRGAPPETQYF. The CDR3 bases are TGCAGTGCTAGAGATCGGCGGGGGGCCCCTCCAGAGACCCAGTACTTC.

This clonotype came up a few times. The chain is built from TRBV28 and TRBJ2-3, with TRBD1 identical over 10 bases. V gave up 5 bases and J gave up 0 bases; unmatched junction bases: 14. Germline-derived CDR1 and CDR2 are MDHEN and SYDVKM. The CDR3 has 19 amino acids. Here the CDR3 reads CASSGDRGRLAESTDTQYF. CDR3 DNA sequence: TGTGCCAGCAGTGGGGACAGGGGAAGGCTAGCGGAAAGCACAGATACGCAGTATTTT.

This clonotype was counted ten times or more. V and J are TRBV18 and TRBJ2-3; 12 positions match TRBD1. This CDR3 is built from 19 residues. Trimming at V came to 1 base and at J to 2 bases, leaving 10 bases not matched to a gene. Germline V lookup: CDR1 KGHSH, CDR2 LQKENI. The CDR3 region is CASSPRDRGLRPHTDTQYF. The CDR3 DNA follows: TGTGCCAGCTCACCACGGGACAGGGGGCTTAGGCCCCACACAGATACGCAGTATTTT. Using reference TRBV18 and TRBJ2-3 for the parts outside the CDR3, the full variable domain is NAGVMQNPRHLVRRRGQEARLRCSPMKGHSHVYWYRQLPEEGLKFMVYLQKENIIDESGMPKERFSAEFPKEGPSILRIQQVVRGDSAAYFCASSPRDRGLRPHTDTQYFGPGTRLTVL.

This clonotype appeared many times. The rearrangement joins TRBV18 to TRBJ2-5; 7 bases line up with TRBD1. The CDR3 has 13 amino acids. Germline V gene sequence: CDR1 KGHSH, CDR2 LQKENI. The J segment lost 4 bases and the V segment lost 8 bases, leaving 7 bases of the junction unmatched. CDR3 sequence reads: CASSRDRAETQYF. The DNA of the CDR3 is TGTGCCAGCAGCCGAGACAGGGCAGAGACCCAGTACTTC.

The gene calls are TRBV7-2 and TRBJ1-1; no clear D. V lost 3 bases, J lost 5 bases, and 13 bases lay in between. The CDR3 loop spans 14 amino acids. Germline values: CDR1 SGHTA, CDR2 FQGNSA. CDR3 nucleotide sequence: TGTGCCAGCAGCTTTACTCTAGGAGGGACTGAAGCTTTCTTT. Translated, it gives CASSFTLGGTEAFF.

The table lists this clonotype with a few counts. The CDR3 sequence is CASSYLTSGGSYEQYF. CDR3 in DNA: TGTGCCAGCAGTTACTTAACTAGCGGGGGTTCCTACGAGCAGTACTTC. The rearrangement links TRBV6-5 to TRBJ2-7, with 11 bases identical to TRBD2. CDR3 length: 16 amino acids. V was pared by 1 base and J by 1 base, with 3 bases of the junction left unmatched. Germline CDR1 reads MNHEY; CDR2 reads SVGAGI.

This clonotype was found many times. The CDR3 reads CASSTLTGAEKLFF. The CDR3 DNA follows: TGTGCCAGCAGCACTTTGACAGGCGCCGAAAAACTGTTTTTT. V usage is TRBV5-5 and J usage is TRBJ1-4, with D perhaps TRBD1 (6 bases). The CDR3 runs to 14 residues. V lost 4 bases and J lost 8, with 15 bases in between. CDR1 and CDR2 (germline): SGHKS, YYEKEE (reference sequence).